This is a list of T cell receptor beta chains from one sample in a study of blood T cell repertoires in COVID-19. The assay was immunoSEQ multiplex PCR, and TCRdb's table has in-frame clones only and misses some. Found here are approximately 15,000 clones, more than 70% of them singletons; the top ten hold 9% to 10%. Sequenced sample: peripheral blood. All receptors derive from a man in his sixties or seventies with acute or convalescent COVID-19. Each CDR3 is given with its conserved first and last residue. Each record gives: clone size, D gene, J gene, V gene, CDR3 DNA, CDR3 protein. The D gene is left open where the match is weak. The size entry is marked missing in some rows and otherwise reads once, few, many or a size class.

clone_size: few
d_call: TRBD2
j_call: TRBJ2-4
v_call: TRBV4-3
cdr3_nt: TGCGCCAGCAGCCAAGATTTGACTAGCGGGAGACGAAACATTCAGTACTTC
cdr3_aa: CASSQDLTSGRRNIQYF

clone_size: .
d_call: .
j_call: TRBJ1-1
v_call: TRBV5-6
cdr3_nt: TGTGCCAGCAGCTTGGTGCAGGCGAACACTGAAGCTTTCTTT
cdr3_aa: CASSLVQANTEAFF

clone_size: .
d_call: .
j_call: TRBJ1-1
v_call: TRBV28
cdr3_nt: TGTGCCAGCAGTTTCGCAACAGGGAGAAGGACTGAAGCTTTCTTT
cdr3_aa: CASSFATGRRTEAFF

clone_size: .
d_call: TRBD2
j_call: TRBJ2-1
v_call: TRBV27
cdr3_nt: TGTGCCAGCAGTTTCTTGACGGGAAGGACTAGCGGGACCAATGAGCAGTTCTTC
cdr3_aa: CASSFLTGRTSGTNEQFF

clone_size: medium-sized
d_call: TRBD1
j_call: TRBJ1-2
v_call: TRBV30
cdr3_nt: TGTGCCTGGAGCCCTTACAGGGGGCCCTATGGGAAGGATGGCTACACCTTC
cdr3_aa: CAWSPYRGPYGKDGYTF

clone_size: .
d_call: TRBD2
j_call: TRBJ2-3
v_call: TRBV4-1
cdr3_nt: TGCGCCAGCAGCCAGCGGGAGGGCCTGGATACGCAGTATTTT
cdr3_aa: CASSQREGLDTQYF

clone_size: .
d_call: .
j_call: TRBJ1-2
v_call: TRBV6-6
cdr3_nt: TGTGCCAGCAGTTACGTCCAGGAATATGGCTACACCTTC
cdr3_aa: CASSYVQEYGYTF

clone_size: .
d_call: .
j_call: TRBJ2-5
v_call: TRBV7-2
cdr3_nt: TGTGCCAGCAGCTCTAGGGGTCAGACCCAGTACTTC
cdr3_aa: CASSSRGQTQYF

clone_size: .
d_call: TRBD1
j_call: TRBJ1-3
v_call: TRBV5-6
cdr3_nt: TGTGCCAGCAGCCTTGACAGGGTTAAAGTGGACACCATATATTTT
cdr3_aa: CASSLDRVKVDTIYF

clone_size: .
d_call: .
j_call: TRBJ2-2
v_call: TRBV9
cdr3_nt: TGTGCCAGCAGCCTCAGGGCTAGGACCACCGGGGAGCTGTTTTTT
cdr3_aa: CASSLRARTTGELFF

clone_size: .
d_call: .
j_call: TRBJ1-2
v_call: TRBV6-5
cdr3_nt: TGTGCCAGCAGTTACCCGACTCCACGAGGGCTCTATGGCTACACCTTC
cdr3_aa: CASSYPTPRGLYGYTF

clone_size: .
d_call: .
j_call: TRBJ2-6
v_call: TRBV19
cdr3_nt: TGTGCCAGTAGGCCGAGCTCTGGGGCCAACGTCCTGACTTTC
cdr3_aa: CASRPSSGANVLTF

clone_size: few
d_call: TRBD1
j_call: TRBJ1-6
v_call: TRBV7-6
cdr3_nt: TGTGCCAGCAGCCCCCAAGCGGGACAGGATAATTCACCCCTCCACTTT
cdr3_aa: CASSPQAGQDNSPLHF